Each of the 10 T cell receptor beta chains below was sequenced from the same sample in a study of CXCR3-negative and CXCR3-positive naive CD8 T cells (dated by TCRdb to between 2018 and 2021). The run used a NextSeq 550. The Human TCR Profiling Kit (MiLaboratory) was used to prepare UMI-labeled 5' RACE TRB cDNA libraries. One entry per CDR3 protein sequence results from the TCRdb reprocessing of the reads, with DNA left out. The table for this sample records tens of thousands of distinct CDR3 sequences. Roughly 10% of the sample is in the top ten clones. Specimen: memory CD8+ T cells from blood. Explained via the paper, the cell subset or site label denotes: conventional CD8+ memory T cells (TMEM), sorted as controls. These TCRs come from a human donor in good health. Some clones in this sample may be carry-over from other donors' samples.

V is TRBV6-2 or TRBV6-3 and J is TRBJ2-7; the TRBD2 assignment by TCRdb is unverifiable without DNA. CDR1 and CDR2 from the germline V gene are MNHEY and SVGEGT. The CDR3 runs to 15 residues. CDR3 sequence: CASIKGDPPTYEQYF.

The chain employs TRBV28 and TRBJ2-7; the D call of TRBD2 rests on TCRdb alone, since no DNA is present to check it. The CDR3 length is 14 residues. In germline, CDR1 is MDHEN, CDR2 SYDVKM. This chain's CDR3 is CASNLGGWAYEQYF. Full variable domain (missing parts from reference TRBV28 and TRBJ2-7): DVKVTQSSRYLVKRTGEKVFLECVQDMDHENMFWYRQDPGLGLRLIYFSYDVKMKEKGDIPEGYSVSREKKERFSLILESASTNQTSMYLCASNLGGWAYEQYFGPGTRLTVT.

This rearrangement joins TRBV12-3 or TRBV12-4 to TRBJ1-2. This CDR3 contains 13 residues. CDR3: CASSDWSGYGYTF.

This rearrangement joins TRBV10-3 to TRBJ1-2; TCRdb indicates TRBD1, and absent DNA this call remains unverified. Germline V lookup: CDR1 ENHRY, CDR2 SYGVKD. This CDR3 contains 15 residues. CDR3 residues: CAISESAGGVYGYTF.

The gene calls are TRBV29-1 and TRBJ2-1; TCRdb reports TRBD2, a call that lacks DNA to check it against. The CDR3 runs to 17 residues. Germline CDR1 and CDR2: SQVTM and ANQGSEA. The CDR3 spells CSVLGTSGKGSYNEQFF.

J is TRBJ2-1 and V is TRBV29-1; with no DNA, the TCRdb D assignment of TRBD2 cannot be verified. This CDR3 has 13 amino acids. Germline CDR1 SQVTM, CDR2 ANQGSEA. The CDR3 region is CSVGVGHYNEQFF.

The chain carries TRBV20-1 and TRBJ2-3; TCRdb's D gene call, TRBD2, goes unchecked for lack of DNA. Germline-derived CDR1 and CDR2 are DFQATT and SNEGSKA (reference sequence). The CDR3 runs 17 residues. The CDR3 region is CSARTSGEKPVTDTQYF.

This chain joins TRBV5-1 and TRBJ2-7; the D gene TCRdb calls, TRBD1, cannot be checked with no DNA. The CDR3 consists of 15 residues. Germline V gene lookup returns CDR1 SGHRS and CDR2 YFSETQ. CDR3 protein: CASSLGGQRVGEQYF.

This CDR3 reads CASSEEGGYLPYEQYF. The chain joins TRBV25-1 to TRBJ2-7; the D call from TCRdb, TRBD1, cannot be confirmed without DNA. This CDR3 region has 16 residues. Germline CDR1 reads MGHDK; CDR2 reads SYGVNS.

The V gene is TRBV20-1, the J gene TRBJ2-7; TCRdb proposes TRBD1, but this gene call is untestable without DNA. Germline CDR1 DFQATT, CDR2 SNEGSKA (reference sequence). The length of the CDR3 is 14 residues. This CDR3 is CSARGTVGKEGQYF.